Following are 11 T cell receptor beta chains from one sample sequenced in a study of regulatory T cells in long-lasting Graves disease. Specified time point: newly diagnosed GD, antithyroid drugs for less than 3 months. The TCR library was made from RNA extracted from PBMCs. Arm-PCR of CDR3 regions and iRepertoire HTBI primers were the basis on which TCR beta libraries were built. TCRdb reanalysed the multiplex PCR reads using MiXCR and keeps one entry per CDR3 protein. The data hold approximately 350,000 distinct CDR3 sequences, with over 15% observed a single time. This sample was shared with a second study, whose subject was T cells in Graves' hyperthyroidism and ophthalmopathy.

The sample was peripheral blood mononuclear cells (PBMCs), taken at new diagnosis, from a patient treated with antithyroid drugs. Receptors were obtained from a man aged 35 to 55 with Graves disease.

This clonotype was counted a single time. This may stem from a read error, because a much larger clone lies one nucleotide away. As the CDR3 is not closed by the conserved phenylalanine or tryptophan, this likely results from a read error. The rearrangement joins TRBV6-9 to TRBJ1-4, with unresolved D. From germline, CDR1 is MNHGY and CDR2 SVAAGI. The CDR3 is 11 residues long. V dropped 4 bases and J dropped 7 bases, with 4 bases sitting between them. For the CDR3, the DNA is TGTGCCAGCAGTTTTGGTGAAAAACTGTTTCTT. Protein product: CASSFGEKLFL.

This clonotype has ten or more counts. V usage is TRBV19 and J usage is TRBJ1-2; 7 nucleotides match TRBD1. This CDR3 has 13 amino acids. J was trimmed by 4 bases and V by 3 bases; bases with no gene match: 2. Germline V CDR1 and CDR2: LNHDA, SQIVND (reference sequence). CDR3 in DNA: TGTGCCAGTAGTATCCGGACAGGCTATGGCTACACCTTC. The encoded protein is CASSIRTGYGYTF.

This clonotype was seen repeatedly, ten times or more. This chain connects TRBV7-9 to TRBJ2-7; no firm D call. The CDR3 has 13 residues. V was shortened by 5 bases and J by 0 bases, with 8 bases between the two germline ends. Germline V CDR1 and CDR2: SEHNR, FQNEAQ (reference sequence). The DNA of the CDR3 is TGTGCCAGCAGCCAGACCCACTCCTACGAGCAGTACTTC. Translated, it gives CASSQTHSYEQYF.

On this clonotype itself: A single base separates this from a much larger clone, so it may be a read error. The rearrangement joins TRBV10-3 to TRBJ1-5; weak D call: TRBD1 (5 bases). V was trimmed by 2 bases and J by 7 bases, leaving 12 bases between them. Germline loops: CDR1 ENHRY, CDR2 SYGVKD. This CDR3 contains 14 residues. CDR3: CAISETGPSQPQHF. DNA for the CDR3: TGTGCCATCAGTGAGACAGGTCCCTCGCAGCCCCAGCATTTT.

This clonotype was recorded many times. This chain uses TRBV5-6 with TRBJ2-5; 8 positions match TRBD1. Germline V gives CDR1 SGHDT, CDR2 YYEEEE. CDR3 size: 13 residues. V was pared by 6 bases and J by 5 bases, with 6 bases of the junction left unmatched. The CDR3 DNA follows: TGTGCCAGCACCAGACAGGGGTCGGAGACCCAGTACTTC. It translates to CASTRQGSETQYF.

This clonotype was found many times. The chain carries TRBV9 and TRBJ2-3; D gene uncertain. Per germline, CDR1 SGDLS and CDR2 YYNGEE. Deletions cut 0 bases from V and 1 base from J, with 3 bases between. The CDR3 consists of 13 residues. The CDR3 region has the DNA TGTGCCAGCAGCGTAGGTGGCACAGATACGCAGTATTTT. Translating it yields CASSVGGTDTQYF.

This clonotype was seen at least ten times. The CDR3 here is CASSLTLSSGGVFNEQFF. The CDR3 DNA reads as TGTGCCAGCAGCTTAACTCTGTCGAGCGGGGGGGTTTTCAATGAGCAGTTCTTC. The V and J genes are TRBV7-2 and TRBJ2-1; TRBD2 matches at 10 bases. Germline-derived CDR1 and CDR2 are SGHTA and FQGNSA. J was trimmed by 6 bases and V by 2 bases; bases with no gene match: 13. This CDR3 has 18 residues.

This clonotype was detected only a few times. The V gene is TRBV29-1, the J gene TRBJ2-1; weak D call: TRBD1 (5 bases). The CDR3 sequence is 14 residues long. CDR1 and CDR2 (germline): SQVTM, ANQGSEA. The ends were cut back, 4 bases at V and 4 bases at J, with 14 bases in the middle. The CDR3 sequence is CSVVARASYNEQFF. The DNA for the CDR3 is TGCAGCGTTGTTGCCAGGGCCTCATACAATGAGCAGTTCTTC.

A note on this clonotype: Just one base apart from a much larger clone, this may be a read error. The chain is built from TRBV7-2 and TRBJ2-1, with D perhaps TRBD1 or TRBD2 (5 bases each). Germline values: CDR1 SGHTA, CDR2 FQGNSA. This CDR3 comprises 17 residues. The CDR3 sequence is CASSLIWDPSLANGQFF. The DNA of the CDR3 is TGTGCCAGCAGCTTAATATGGGACCCCTCACTGGCCAATGGGCAGTTCTTC.

The V call is TRBV9, the J call TRBJ2-7; D unclear. The germline V gene encodes CDR1 SGDLS and CDR2 YYNGEE. This CDR3 comprises 14 residues. Trimming pared 0 bases from V and 7 bases from J, leaving 14 bases between. The CDR3 sequence is CASSVGPAAREQYF. The CDR3 DNA sequence: TGTGCCAGCAGCGTAGGTCCCGCGGCGCGAGAGCAGTACTTC.

This clonotype was picked up many times. The chain has TRBV28 and TRBJ1-2; TRBD1 agrees at 12 bases. Germline trimming cut 5 bases from V and 4 bases from J; bases unmatched to any gene: 11. Germline CDR1 and CDR2: MDHEN and SYDVKM. There are 17 residues in the CDR3. The CDR3: CASSQTGTGGAGYGYTF. The DNA of the CDR3 is TGTGCCAGCAGTCAAACCGGGACAGGGGGCGCTGGCTATGGCTACACCTTC.